This record covers a single T cell receptor (beta chain). What it binds is unknown. With random hexamers, 0.5 to 1 ug RNA was reverse transcribed. The CDR3 of TCR beta was amplified by immunoSEQ multiplex PCR across 54 Vbeta and 13 Jbeta. TCRdb redid the calling of the immunoSEQ multiplex PCR reads with MiXCR, one entry per CDR3 protein. The sample lists some 180,000 distinct CDR3 sequences, about 94% occurring once. This specimen comes from a study of CD8 T cells in Susac syndrome. Study information: At the time of blood draw, patients with Susac syndrome were therapy-naive, receiving corticosteroids, or receiving intravenous immunoglobulin alone.

Overall study results and limits: The CD4+ T cell repertoires in Susac syndrome were not clonally expanded. The number of individuals included in the study's TCR sequencing and HLA analysis was acknowledged as relatively small.

The CDR3 totals 18 residues. The V gene end was trimmed by 4 bases and the J gene end by 2 bases; junction bases not matched to a gene: 9. Looked up from germline, CDR1 is SGHAT and CDR2 is FQNNGV. The material sequenced was CD4+ T cells from PBMCs. This chain links TRBV11-2 with TRBJ2-5, with TRBD2 matching 14 bases. This receptor was obtained from a human donor with Susac syndrome. The CDR3 nucleotides are TGTGCCAGCAGCTCAGGACTAGCGGGAGGCCGGGCACAAGAGACCCAGTACTTC. Its translation: CASSSGLAGGRAQETQYF. The full variable domain, completed using reference TRBV11-2 and TRBJ2-5, is EAGVAQSPRYKIIEKRQSVAFWCNPISGHATLYWYQQILGQGPKLLIQFQNNGVVDDSQLPKDRFSAERLKGVDSTLKIQPAKLEDSAVYLCASSSGLAGGRAQETQYFGPGTRLLVL.